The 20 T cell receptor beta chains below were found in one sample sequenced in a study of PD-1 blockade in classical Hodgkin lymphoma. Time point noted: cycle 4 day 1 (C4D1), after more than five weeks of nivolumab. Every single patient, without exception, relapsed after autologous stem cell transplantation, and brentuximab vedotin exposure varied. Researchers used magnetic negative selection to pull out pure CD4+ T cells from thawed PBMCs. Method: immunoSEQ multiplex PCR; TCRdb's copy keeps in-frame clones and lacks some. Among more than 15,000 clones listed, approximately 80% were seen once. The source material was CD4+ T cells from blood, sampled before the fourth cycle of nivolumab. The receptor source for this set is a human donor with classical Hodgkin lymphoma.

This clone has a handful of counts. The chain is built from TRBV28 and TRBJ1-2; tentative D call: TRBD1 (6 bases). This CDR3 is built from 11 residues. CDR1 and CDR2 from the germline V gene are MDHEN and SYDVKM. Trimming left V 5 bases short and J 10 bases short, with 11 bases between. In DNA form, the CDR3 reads TGTGCCAGCAGTAGGGGGAGAGACTACACCTTC. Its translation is CASSRGRDYTF.

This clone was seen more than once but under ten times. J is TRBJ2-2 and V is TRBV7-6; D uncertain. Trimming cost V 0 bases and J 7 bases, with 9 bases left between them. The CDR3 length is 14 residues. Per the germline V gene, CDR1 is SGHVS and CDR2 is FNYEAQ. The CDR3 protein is CASSLAGLGGELFF. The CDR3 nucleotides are TGTGCCAGCAGCTTAGCAGGGCTTGGCGGGGAGCTGTTTTTT.

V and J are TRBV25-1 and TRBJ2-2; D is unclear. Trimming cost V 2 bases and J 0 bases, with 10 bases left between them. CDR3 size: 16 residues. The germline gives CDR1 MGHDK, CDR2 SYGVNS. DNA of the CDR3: TGTGCCAGCAGTGAAGTTGGATACACGAACACCGGGGAGCTGTTTTTT. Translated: CASSEVGYTNTGELFF.

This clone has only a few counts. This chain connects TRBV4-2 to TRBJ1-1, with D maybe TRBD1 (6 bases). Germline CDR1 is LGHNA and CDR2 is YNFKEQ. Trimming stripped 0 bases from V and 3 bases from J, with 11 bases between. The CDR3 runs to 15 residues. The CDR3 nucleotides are TGTGCCAGCAGCCAAGATACAGGGAGTCACACTGAAGCTTTCTTT. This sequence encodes CASSQDTGSHTEAFF.

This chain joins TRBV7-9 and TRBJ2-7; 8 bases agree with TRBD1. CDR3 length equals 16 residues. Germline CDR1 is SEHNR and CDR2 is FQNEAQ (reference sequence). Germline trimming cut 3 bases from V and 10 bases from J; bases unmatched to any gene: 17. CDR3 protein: CASSFGGAGGGKRQYF. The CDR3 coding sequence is TGTGCCAGCAGCTTCGGCGGGGCAGGGGGCGGAAAACGCCAGTACTTC.

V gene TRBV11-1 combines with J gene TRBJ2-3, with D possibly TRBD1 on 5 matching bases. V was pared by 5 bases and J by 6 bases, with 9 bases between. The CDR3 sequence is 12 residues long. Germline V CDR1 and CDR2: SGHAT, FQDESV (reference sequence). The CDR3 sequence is CASSTTADTQYF. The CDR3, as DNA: TGTGCCAGCAGCACGACAGCCGATACGCAGTATTTT.

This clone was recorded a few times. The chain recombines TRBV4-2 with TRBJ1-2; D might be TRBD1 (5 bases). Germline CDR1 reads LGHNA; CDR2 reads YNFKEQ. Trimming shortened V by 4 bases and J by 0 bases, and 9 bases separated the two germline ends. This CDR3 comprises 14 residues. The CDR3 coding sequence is TGTGCCAGCAGCCCAACAGGATCTAACTATGGCTACACCTTC. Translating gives CASSPTGSNYGYTF.

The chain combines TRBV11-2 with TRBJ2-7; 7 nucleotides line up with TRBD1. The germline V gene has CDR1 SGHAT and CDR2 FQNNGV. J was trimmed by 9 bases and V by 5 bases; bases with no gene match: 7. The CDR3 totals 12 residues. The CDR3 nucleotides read TGTGCCAGCAGCCCGGGGACAGCGAGGCAGTACTTC. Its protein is CASSPGTARQYF. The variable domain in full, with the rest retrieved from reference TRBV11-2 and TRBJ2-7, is EAGVAQSPRYKIIEKRQSVAFWCNPISGHATLYWYQQILGQGPKLLIQFQNNGVVDDSQLPKDRFSAERLKGVDSTLKIQPAKLEDSAVYLCASSPGTARQYFGPGTRLTVT.

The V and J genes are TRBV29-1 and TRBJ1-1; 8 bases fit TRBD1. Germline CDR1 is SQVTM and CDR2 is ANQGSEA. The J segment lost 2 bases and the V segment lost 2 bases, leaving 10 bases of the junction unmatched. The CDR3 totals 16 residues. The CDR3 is CSVEIAGQGRNTEAFF. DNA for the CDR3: TGCAGCGTTGAAATCGCCGGACAGGGACGCAACACTGAAGCTTTCTTT.

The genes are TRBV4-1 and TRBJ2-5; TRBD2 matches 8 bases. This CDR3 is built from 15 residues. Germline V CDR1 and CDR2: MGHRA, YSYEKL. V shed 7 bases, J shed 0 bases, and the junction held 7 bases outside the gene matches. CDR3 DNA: TGCGCCAGCACCCGACGGACTAGCTACCAAGAGACCCAGTACTTC. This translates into CASTRRTSYQETQYF.

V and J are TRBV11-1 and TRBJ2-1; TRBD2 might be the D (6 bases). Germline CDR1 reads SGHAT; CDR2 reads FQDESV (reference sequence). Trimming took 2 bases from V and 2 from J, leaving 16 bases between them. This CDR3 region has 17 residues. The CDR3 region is CASSLFGTFSTYNEQFF. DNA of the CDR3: TGTGCCAGCAGCTTATTCGGGACTTTCTCAACCTACAATGAGCAGTTCTTC.

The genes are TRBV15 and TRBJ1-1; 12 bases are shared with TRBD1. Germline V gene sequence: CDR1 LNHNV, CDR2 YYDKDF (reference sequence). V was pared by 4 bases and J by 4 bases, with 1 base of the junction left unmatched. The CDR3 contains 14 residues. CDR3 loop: CATSTGQGATEAFF. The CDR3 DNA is TGTGCCACCAGCACGGGACAGGGGGCCACTGAAGCTTTCTTT.

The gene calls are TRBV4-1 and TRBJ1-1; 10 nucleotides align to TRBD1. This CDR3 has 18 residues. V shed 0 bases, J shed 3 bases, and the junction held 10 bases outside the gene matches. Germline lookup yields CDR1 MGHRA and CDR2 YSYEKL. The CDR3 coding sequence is TGCGCCAGCAGCCAAGACCGGGACAGGGGCTATTCTCACACTGAAGCTTTCTTT. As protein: CASSQDRDRGYSHTEAFF.

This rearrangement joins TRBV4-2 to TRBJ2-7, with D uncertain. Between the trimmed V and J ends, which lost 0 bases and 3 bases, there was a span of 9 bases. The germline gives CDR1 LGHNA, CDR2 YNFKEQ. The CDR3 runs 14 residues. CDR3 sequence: CASSQDYKDYEQYF. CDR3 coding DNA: TGTGCCAGCAGCCAAGATTATAAGGACTACGAGCAGTACTTC.

CDR3 sequence: CAISEKLAYEQFF. As DNA, the CDR3 is TGTGCCATCAGTGAGAAACTAGCTTATGAGCAGTTCTTC. This chain connects TRBV10-3 to TRBJ2-1; D is possibly TRBD2 (6 bases). The CDR3 sequence is 13 residues long. V shed 2 bases and J shed 8 bases, with 10 bases lying between them. The germline V gene encodes CDR1 ENHRY and CDR2 SYGVKD.

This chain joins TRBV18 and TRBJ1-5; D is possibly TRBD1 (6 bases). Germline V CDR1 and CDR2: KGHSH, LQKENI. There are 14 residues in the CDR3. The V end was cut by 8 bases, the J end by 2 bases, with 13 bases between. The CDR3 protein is CASTIKGGNQPQHF. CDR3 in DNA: TGTGCCAGCACGATAAAGGGGGGCAATCAGCCCCAGCATTTT.

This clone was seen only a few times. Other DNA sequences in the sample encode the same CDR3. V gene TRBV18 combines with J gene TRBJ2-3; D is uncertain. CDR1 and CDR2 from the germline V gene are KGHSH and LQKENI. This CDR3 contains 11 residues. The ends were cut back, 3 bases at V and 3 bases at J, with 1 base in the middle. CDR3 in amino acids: CASSPTDTQYF. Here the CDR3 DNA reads TGTGCCAGCTCACCGACAGATACGCAGTATTTT.

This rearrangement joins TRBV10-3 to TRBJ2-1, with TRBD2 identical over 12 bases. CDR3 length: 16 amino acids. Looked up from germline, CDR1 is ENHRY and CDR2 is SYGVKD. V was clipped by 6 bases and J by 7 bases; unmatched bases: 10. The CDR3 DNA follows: TGTGCCATCAGGTCGGCTAGCGGGAGGGCGGGTAATGAGCAGTTCTTC. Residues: CAIRSASGRAGNEQFF.

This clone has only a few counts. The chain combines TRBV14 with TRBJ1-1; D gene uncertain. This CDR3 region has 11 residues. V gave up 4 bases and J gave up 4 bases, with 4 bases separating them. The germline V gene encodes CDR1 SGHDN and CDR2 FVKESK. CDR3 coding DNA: TGTGCCAGCAGCCGAAGCACTGAAGCTTTCTTT. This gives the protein CASSRSTEAFF.

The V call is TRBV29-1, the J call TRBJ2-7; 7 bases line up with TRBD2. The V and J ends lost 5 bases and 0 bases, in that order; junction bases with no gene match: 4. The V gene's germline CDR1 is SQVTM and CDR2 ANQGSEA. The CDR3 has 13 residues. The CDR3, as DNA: TGCAGCGTTCCCGGGACTAACTCCTACGAGCAGTACTTC. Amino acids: CSVPGTNSYEQYF.